This T cell receptor beta chain was documented in a study of early T cells in non-severe SARS-CoV-2 infection. Overall study context: Sequencing of bulk RNA from unsorted whole blood was done, without chain pairing.

This clonotype has a count of ten or more. TCRdb itself ran the 5' RACE reads through MiXCR, one entry per CDR3 protein. The data contain 65,000 to 85,000 distinct CDR3 sequences, about 9.1% of them singletons. This specimen consisted of whole blood, obtained at baseline. This sequence was found in an adult who was a healthcare worker with PCR-confirmed SARS-CoV-2 infection or an uninfected control (not recorded which).

CDR3 coding DNA: TGTGCCAGCAGCCAAGTGGTAACAGACTACGAGCAGTACTTC. Its protein product is CASSQVVTDYEQYF. The chain couples TRBV3-1 to TRBJ2-7; D remains ambiguous. This CDR3 spans 14 amino acids. Germline CDR1 LGHDT, CDR2 YNNKEL (reference sequence). Trimming shortened V by 1 base and J by 3 bases, and 10 bases separated the two germline ends.